The clone carrying this TCR beta chain was observed a handful of times. Quantitative 5'-RACE with molecular barcodes produced the TCR beta libraries. TCRdb re-analysed the 5' RACE reads in MiXCR, keeping a single row per CDR3 protein. Among a few hundred thousand distinct CDR3 sequences, approximately 24% were seen once, and the ten largest hold approximately 0.61%. The sample originates from a study of CD8 T cells in ankylosing spondylitis. The length of the CDR3 is 14 residues. V lost 7 bases and J lost 0; bases outside the gene matches: 9. Per the germline V gene, CDR1 is SQVTM and CDR2 is ANQGSEA.

The sequence came from a male donor with ankylosing spondylitis or in good health (not recorded which). The sample consisted of blood, either unsorted or a sorted T cell fraction (not recorded which). The chain is built from TRBV29-1 and TRBJ2-7; TRBD1 matches at 7 bases. The CDR3 DNA sequence: TGCAGCGCTCGGTCCAGGGGGAGCTCCTACGAGCAGTACTTC. Protein product: CSARSRGSSYEQYF.